This T cell receptor beta chain was documented in a study of T cells in Graves' hyperthyroidism and ophthalmopathy. The investigators amplified TCR beta CDR3 regions from RNA transcripts. First-round RT-PCR targeting the TCR CDR3 was performed with the HTBI primer set. Each CDR3 protein is one row after TCRdb ran MiXCR on the multiplex PCR reads. The sample includes a few hundred thousand distinct CDR3 sequences, approximately 17% seen only once; the top ten take around 40%. Inclusion characteristics of ophthalmopathy patients comprised a Clinical Activity Score of at least 3, a NOSPECS grade of at least 4, and duration under 3 months. This CDR3 is built from 16 residues. V trimming: 4 bases; J trimming: 2 bases; junction bases outside the gene matches: 9. Germline V lookup: CDR1 SGHVS, CDR2 FNYEAQ. Study-level points and caveats: Most clonotypes expanded in the thyroid (above 0.001) were also present in blood.

This clonotype came up many times. Its antigen is not known. This receptor was taken from a man younger than 30 with Graves' ophthalmopathy. Sequencing was carried out using blood. The chain joins TRBV7-6 to TRBJ2-3; 7 nucleotides agree with TRBD1. The CDR3 coding sequence is TGTGCCAGCAGCTCCCGGAGTGGGACAGTCACAGATACGCAGTATTTT. It encodes CASSSRSGTVTDTQYF.